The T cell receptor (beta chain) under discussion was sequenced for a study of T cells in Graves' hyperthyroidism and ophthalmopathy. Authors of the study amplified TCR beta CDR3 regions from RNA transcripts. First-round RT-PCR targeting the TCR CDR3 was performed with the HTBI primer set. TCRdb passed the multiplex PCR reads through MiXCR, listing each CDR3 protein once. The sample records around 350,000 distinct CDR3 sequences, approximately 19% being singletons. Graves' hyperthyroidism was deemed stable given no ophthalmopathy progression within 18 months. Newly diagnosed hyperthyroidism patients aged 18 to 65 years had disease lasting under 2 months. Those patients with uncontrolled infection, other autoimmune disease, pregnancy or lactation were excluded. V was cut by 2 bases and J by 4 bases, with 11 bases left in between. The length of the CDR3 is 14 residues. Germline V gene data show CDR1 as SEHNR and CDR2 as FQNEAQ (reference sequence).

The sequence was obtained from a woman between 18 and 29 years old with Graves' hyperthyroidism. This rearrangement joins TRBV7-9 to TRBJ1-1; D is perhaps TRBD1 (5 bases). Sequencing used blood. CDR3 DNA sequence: TGTGCCAGCAGCTTACTCGGGGCGAGCACTGAAGCTTTCTTT. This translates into CASSLLGASTEAFF.